The source of this TCR beta chain is a study of blood T cells in healthy people across ages (dated by TCRdb to the mid-2010s). About the study as a whole: In model experiments, roughly one uniquely barcoded TCR beta cDNA molecule per two T cells was captured by template switching. The study measured age-related changes in TCR beta repertoire diversity using deep sequencing normalized with unique cDNA molecular identifiers. Donors were grouped into four age groups: young (average roughly 16 years), middle-aged (roughly 38), aged (62) and long-lived (around 80). Using the same blood draw, the study looked at two additional independent replicas of 1 million unique cDNA reads for two donors, one aged 18 to 30 and the other aged 80 or older. Points the paper makes about the study in general: Since profiling was done on bulk unsorted PBMCs, naive and antigen-experienced compartments could not be conclusively compared. Observed TCR beta diversity per million T cells fell roughly linearly with age, and a significant reduction was already apparent by age about 38. Estimates of total diversity based on one million sequenced T cells were regarded as lower bounds and as underestimates. Compared with the aged group, the long-lived group had more naive CD4+ T cells, fewer expanded clones and increased TCR diversity, a pattern suggesting age selection. The percentage of naive T cells measured by flow cytometry correlated strongly with observed TCR beta diversity. Because the CMV infection status of the donors was unknown, age-related changes in expanded clonotypes may potentially have been confounded.

Turning to this clonotype: Its antigen is not yet known. Qualities for individual bases were not recorded, and no much larger clone is one base off.

The library was produced with 5' RACE. TCRdb lists the instrument as Illumina HiSeq 2500. A second PCR of about 7 to 12 cycles was run with a J-beta primer mix and a sample-barcoded 5' primer. A unique molecular identifier was introduced onto each TCR beta cDNA molecule by a template-switch 5' adaptor carrying 12 random nucleotides. Each sample yielded at least 2.5 million CDR3-containing paired-end reads. First-strand cDNA synthesis was performed from all RNA using the Mint cDNA synthesis kit, with priming by a TRBC-specific oligonucleotide. Following uracil-DNA glycosylase treatment, all cDNA underwent a first 18-cycle PCR with the universal primers M1SS and BC2_uni_R. Under the source paper's analysis protocol: Normalization of each sample was performed by random selection of 1 million high-quality reads, each carrying a distinct molecular identifier. Reads with shared molecular identifiers were discarded instead of being binned into consensus sequences. MiTCR, run with a Q25 quality threshold and the strictest error-elimination algorithm, handled CDR3 identification, clonotype clustering and error correction. Lower-bound total TCR beta diversity was estimated with a nonparametric unseen species model using Euler transformation. TCRdb reanalyzed the raw reads on its own, using fastp at Q25 for trimming and MiXCR for clone calling, and kept in-frame beta chains. Rows with one shared CDR3 protein collapse into an entry with the most common genes and DNA. The V and J calls follow TCRdb's processing rather than the paper's. This sample holds hundreds of thousands of distinct CDR3 sequences; 20% to 30% were observed only once. 9.4% of the sample is in the top ten clones.

Donors were a few dozen systemically healthy Caucasian individuals from Russia aged 6 to 90 years. Each donor gave 8 to 10 milliliters of peripheral blood, collected into EDTA-treated Vacutainer tubes. Ficoll-Paque density-gradient centrifugation was used to isolate PBMCs, with at least 6 million obtained per sample. Trizol reagent was used to extract total RNA from PBMCs, with at least 6 micrograms per sample. The percentages of naive CD45RAhigh/CD27high T cells were determined by flow cytometry on a PBMC aliquot from every donor. From the cysteine through the phenylalanine, the CDR3 covers 15 amino acids. Of the read, only the CDR3 DNA is kept; its 45 bases are in frame from base 1. According to the germline V gene, CDR1 reads MNHEY and CDR2 reads SVGEGT. These data are also associated with another study on T cells of mothers and their children. According to the second study: The donors were nine systemically healthy Caucasian individuals, made up of three mothers and their six children. cDNA synthesis used all of the extracted RNA, with 1.5 ug of RNA in each 15 ul reaction. In the second PCR, sample barcodes and 2-4 random nucleotides were introduced via the M1S primer. Over 8 million TCR beta CDR3 reads were obtained for each mother, and some 3.1 million reads were obtained for each child. Thymic selection similarly shapes TCR recombination output in related and unrelated pairs, with minor effect from inherited differences. Related mother-child pairs always showed normalized repertoire overlap that was slightly higher than in unrelated mother-child pairs, though the difference was never significant. With a sensitivity of approximately 93 clones per million clonotypes, no persistent microchimeric T cell clones were detected. To look for features that set related mother-child pairs apart from unrelated individuals, the researchers ran deep NGS to compare the TCR beta repertoires of mothers and children. On average, the children were approximately 11 +/- 4 years old, while the mothers were approximately 41 +/- 4 years old. After adapters were ligated using NEBNext reagents, the libraries underwent 100+100 nt paired-end sequencing on an Illumina HiSeq 2000. To prevent cross-contamination, the mother and child libraries were prepared one month apart and sequenced in separate runs. Between 500,000 and 2,000,000 distinct TCR beta clonotypes were identified per donor. Naive TCR beta clonotypes were estimated from low-frequency clonotypes matched to each donor's FACS-determined naive share, without sorting.

Sequences were obtained from blood. The sequence came from a boy younger than 18 in good health. The chain is assembled from TRBV6-2 or TRBV6-3 and TRBJ2-5, and 9 bases in between align with TRBD2. Gene TRBJ2-7 matches the end of the DNA better, so the J call may be wrong. In nucleotides, the sequence is TGTGCCAGCAGACGTATAGCGGGGGTAAACTACGAGCAGTACTTC. Its translation is CASRRIAGVNYEQYF.